This entry lists 21 T cell receptor beta chains sequenced from one sample in a study of blood T cell repertoires in COVID-19. Sequencing used immunoSEQ multiplex PCR; TCRdb keeps in-frame clones, though not all of them. The data show roughly 90,000 clones, roughly 84% seen once. The sample was peripheral blood. The source of these receptors is a human donor in a cohort sampled during active COVID-19.

This clone is a singleton in its sample. This chain uses TRBV5-6 with TRBJ1-1, with D perhaps matching TRBD1 (6 bases). Trimming shortened V by 4 bases and J by 2 bases, and 24 bases separated the two germline ends. The CDR3 is 18 amino acids. Germline loops: CDR1 SGHDT, CDR2 YYEEEE. The CDR3 loop reads CASSQISAQGIKNTEAFF. CDR3 nucleotide sequence: TGTGCCAGCAGCCAGATATCCGCACAGGGAATAAAAAACACTGAAGCTTTCTTT.

The V call is TRBV5-5, the J call TRBJ2-4; TRBD1 is a possible D gene (6 bases). The CDR3 runs 16 residues. CDR1 is SGHKS, CDR2 YYEKEE, per germline (reference sequence). The V and J ends lost 2 bases and 5 bases respectively, with 17 bases between them. The CDR3 nucleotides are TGTGCCAGCAGCTTCCCGAGACAGGAACGAGAAAACATTCAGTACTTC. Its protein is CASSFPRQERENIQYF.

The sample holds one count of this clone. J is TRBJ2-1 and V is TRBV11-3, with a weak D call TRBD1 (5 bases). The CDR3 runs 13 residues. Germline V gene sequence: CDR1 SGHNT, CDR2 YENEEA. Trimming removed 5 bases at V and 10 bases at J, with 15 bases between. The CDR3 loop reads CASSPFGAQEQFF. CDR3 sequence (DNA): TGTGCCAGCAGCCCTTTTGGGGCCCAGGAGCAGTTCTTC.

The chain has TRBV9 and TRBJ1-2; 7 bases align to TRBD1. The CDR3 consists of 18 residues. Looked up from germline, CDR1 is SGDLS and CDR2 is YYNGEE. V trimming: 0 bases; J trimming: 2 bases; junction bases outside the gene matches: 13. The CDR3 DNA sequence: TGTGCCAGCAGCGTAGCGGGGGACAGCTTTTTAAGAAACTATGGCTACACCTTC. Its protein product is CASSVAGDSFLRNYGYTF.

The chain combines TRBV29-1 with TRBJ2-7, with 11 bases aligning to TRBD2. This CDR3 region has 12 residues. V was clipped by 4 bases and J by 6 bases; unmatched bases: 2. Germline assignment: CDR1 SQVTM and CDR2 ANQGSEA. DNA of the CDR3: TGCAGCGTTGTAGCGGGAGGGCGCGAGCAGTACTTC. Translation: CSVVAGGREQYF.

The chain recombines TRBV30 with TRBJ1-2, with a possible D match to TRBD1 (5 bases). Trimming left V 0 bases short and J 4 bases short, with 15 bases between. The CDR3 contains 15 residues. Per the germline V gene, CDR1 is GTSNPN and CDR2 is SVGIG (reference sequence). The CDR3 region is CAWSVEGANSYGYTF. DNA for the CDR3: TGTGCCTGGAGTGTAGAAGGGGCGAATAGCTATGGCTACACCTTC.

The chain uses TRBV5-6 and TRBJ1-6; 9 bases align to TRBD1. Germline V gives CDR1 SGHDT, CDR2 YYEEEE. Trimming took 4 bases from V and 7 from J; bases not matched to a gene: 6. The CDR3 sequence is 15 residues long. This chain's CDR3 is CASSTRDRDNSPLHF. The CDR3 bases are TGTGCCAGCAGCACCCGGGACAGGGACAATTCACCCCTCCACTTT.

The rearrangement joins TRBV10-3 to TRBJ1-2, with TRBD1 identical over 7 bases. This CDR3 spans 16 amino acids. Germline values: CDR1 ENHRY, CDR2 SYGVKD. Unmatched junction bases numbered 9, after V lost 1 base and J lost 4 bases. Here the CDR3 DNA reads TGTGCCATCAGTGAGTTAACAGGGGCTCGACTCTATGGCTACACCTTC. As protein: CAISELTGARLYGYTF.

V is TRBV7-9 and J is TRBJ2-5, with D unclear. The V end lost 3 bases, the J end lost 5 bases, and 13 bases lay between the germline ends. There are 14 residues in the CDR3. In germline, CDR1 is SEHNR, CDR2 FQNEAQ (reference sequence). The CDR3 sequence: CASSFAAMGETQYF. The DNA for the CDR3 is TGTGCCAGCAGCTTCGCAGCTATGGGCGAGACCCAGTACTTC.

The chain links TRBV5-5 to TRBJ1-5; 8 nucleotides agree with TRBD1. The V and J ends lost 3 bases and 5 bases, in that order; junction bases with no gene match: 4. The germline V gene encodes CDR1 SGHKS and CDR2 YYEKEE (reference sequence). CDR3 size: 14 residues. The CDR3 DNA follows: TGTGCCAGCAGCTCAGGGGGCCTCTATCAGCCCCAGCATTTT. Translated, it gives CASSSGGLYQPQHF.

This clone was detected once. The V gene is TRBV7-9, the J gene TRBJ2-3; D might be TRBD2 (7 bases). Trimming shortened V by 5 bases and J by 8 bases, and 17 bases separated the two germline ends. Germline CDR1 reads SEHNR; CDR2 reads FQNEAQ (reference sequence). This CDR3 region has 14 residues. The CDR3 sequence: CASSPGGGEGTQYF. In nucleotides, the CDR3 is TGTGCCAGCAGCCCCGGGGGCGGGGAGGGTACGCAGTATTTT.

The rearrangement links TRBV28 to TRBJ2-1; 7 bases are shared with TRBD2. J lost 7 bases, V lost 5 bases, and 5 bases had no gene match. Germline V gene sequence: CDR1 MDHEN, CDR2 SYDVKM. The CDR3 extends over 13 amino acids. The CDR3 is CASSHSSGNEQFF. CDR3 nucleotide sequence: TGTGCCAGCAGTCATTCTAGCGGAAATGAGCAGTTCTTC. Variable domain in full (rest from reference TRBV28 and TRBJ2-1): DVKVTQSSRYLVKRTGEKVFLECVQDMDHENMFWYRQDPGLGLRLIYFSYDVKMKEKGDIPEGYSVSREKKERFSLILESASTNQTSMYLCASSHSSGNEQFFGPGTRLTVL.

V gene TRBV2 combines with J gene TRBJ2-7; 12 positions match TRBD2. The CDR3 has 14 residues. Germline trimming cut 7 bases from V and 11 bases from J; bases unmatched to any gene: 12. Germline V gives CDR1 SNHLY, CDR2 FYNNEI. CDR3 sequence: CASIQGLAGRLEYF. Here the CDR3 DNA reads TGTGCCAGCATCCAAGGACTAGCGGGACGGCTAGAGTACTTC.

The V call is TRBV28, the J call TRBJ2-2; 9 bases are a match to TRBD2. CDR1 MDHEN and CDR2 SYDVKM come from the germline V gene. The J segment lost 4 bases and the V segment lost 10 bases, leaving 7 bases of the junction unmatched. This CDR3 contains 14 residues. For the CDR3, the DNA is TGTGCCACCGCGGGGGGGCCGGCCACCGGGGAGCTGTTTTTT. Translated: CATAGGPATGELFF. The entire variable domain, with the rest obtained from reference TRBV28 and TRBJ2-2, is as follows: DVKVTQSSRYLVKRTGEKVFLECVQDMDHENMFWYRQDPGLGLRLIYFSYDVKMKEKGDIPEGYSVSREKKERFSLILESASTNQTSMYLCATAGGPATGELFFGEGSRLTVL.

The genes are TRBV4-1 and TRBJ1-1; tentative D call: TRBD1 (5 bases). Germline-derived CDR1 and CDR2 are MGHRA and YSYEKL. This CDR3 has 17 amino acids. V lost 6 bases and J lost 0, with 20 bases in between. The CDR3 loop reads CASRGDTRRGLNTEAFF. The CDR3 DNA reads as TGCGCCAGCAGAGGGGATACCCGCCGGGGGTTGAACACTGAAGCTTTCTTT.

This clone was found once. The CDR3 protein is CAISEEPYNSPLHF. The CDR3 DNA reads TGTGCCATCTCAGAGGAGCCCTATAATTCACCCCTCCACTTT. V usage is TRBV10-3 and J usage is TRBJ1-6; D gene ambiguous. CDR1 is ENHRY, CDR2 SYGVKD, per germline. V shed 8 bases and J shed 2 bases, with 10 bases lying between them. The CDR3 has 14 amino acids.

A single count supports this clone. The chain has TRBV6-2 or TRBV6-3 and TRBJ1-2; a weak D match, TRBD1 (6 bases). Germline V gene lookup returns CDR1 MNHEY and CDR2 SVGEGT. The ends were cut back, 6 bases at V and 4 bases at J, with 21 bases in the middle. The CDR3 consists of 16 residues. The CDR3 is CASSRPDGQLAYGYTF. The CDR3 nucleotides are TGTGCCAGCAGCCGCCCGGACGGACAGCTCGCCTATGGCTACACCTTC.

The chain joins TRBV23-1 to TRBJ1-1; 11 bases are a match to TRBD1. TRBV23-1 is an open reading frame, and its role is uncertain. The trim removed 7 bases at V and 6 bases at J, leaving 7 bases unmatched. The CDR3 totals 14 residues. The CDR3 sequence is CASIVDRGLSEAFF. The CDR3 DNA sequence: TGCGCCAGCATCGTGGACAGGGGGCTATCTGAAGCTTTCTTT.

This chain uses TRBV7-2 with TRBJ2-2; D is unresolved. CDR3 length: 14 amino acids. V lost 0 bases to trimming and J lost 6 bases, with 8 bases between them. Germline V lookup: CDR1 SGHTA, CDR2 FQGNSA. This CDR3 reads CASSLAVAAGELFF. CDR3 DNA: TGTGCCAGCAGCTTAGCGGTGGCCGCCGGGGAGCTGTTTTTT.

This chain connects TRBV5-1 to TRBJ2-5; 11 bases match TRBD2. V shed 3 bases, J shed 2 bases, and the junction held 3 bases outside the gene matches. The CDR3 is 15 residues long. Germline CDR1 and CDR2: SGHRS and YFSETQ. CDR3 residues: CASSSTSGGQETQYF. The CDR3 DNA reads TGCGCCAGCAGCTCAACTAGCGGGGGACAAGAGACCCAGTACTTC.

The chain has TRBV12-3 or TRBV12-4 and TRBJ2-7; D is unresolved. The CDR3 length is 12 residues. Trimming removed 6 bases from V and 5 bases from J, with 11 bases in between. The CDR3, as DNA: TGTGCCAGCAGCCTGAGCCCTGACGAGCAGTACTTC. Amino acids: CASSLSPDEQYF.